This T cell receptor beta chain was sequenced in a study of blood T cell repertoires in COVID-19. Germline assignment: CDR1 LGHNA and CDR2 YSLEER. V shed 0 bases and J 0 bases; nucleotides not matched to a gene: 1. CDR3 length equals 16 residues. Only in-frame clones appear in the TCRdb table, and some are missing; sequencing was by immunoSEQ multiplex PCR. The sample has under 45,000 clones; roughly 80% are singletons. The chain joins TRBV4-3 to TRBJ2-2, with 7 nucleotides matching TRBD2. This receptor was taken from a woman in her 70s with acute or convalescent COVID-19. Sequencing was carried out using peripheral blood. CDR3: CASSQDRGANTGELFF. CDR3 in DNA: TGCGCCAGCAGCCAAGATCGGGGGGCGAACACCGGGGAGCTGTTTTTT.